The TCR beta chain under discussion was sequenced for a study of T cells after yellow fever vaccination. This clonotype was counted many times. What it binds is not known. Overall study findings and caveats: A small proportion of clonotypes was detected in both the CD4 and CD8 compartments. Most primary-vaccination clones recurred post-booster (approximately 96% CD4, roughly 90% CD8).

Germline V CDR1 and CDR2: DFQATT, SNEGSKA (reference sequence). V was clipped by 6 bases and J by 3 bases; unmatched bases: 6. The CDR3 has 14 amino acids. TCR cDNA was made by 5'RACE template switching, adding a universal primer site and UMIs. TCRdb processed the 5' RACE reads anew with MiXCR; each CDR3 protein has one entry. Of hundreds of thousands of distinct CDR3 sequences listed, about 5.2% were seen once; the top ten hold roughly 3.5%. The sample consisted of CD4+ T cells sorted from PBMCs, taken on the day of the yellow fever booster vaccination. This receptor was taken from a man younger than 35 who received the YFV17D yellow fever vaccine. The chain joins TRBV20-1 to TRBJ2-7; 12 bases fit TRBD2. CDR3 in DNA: TGCAGTGCCGCGACTAGCGGGAGCTTCTACGAGCAGTACGTC. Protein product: CSAATSGSFYEQYV.